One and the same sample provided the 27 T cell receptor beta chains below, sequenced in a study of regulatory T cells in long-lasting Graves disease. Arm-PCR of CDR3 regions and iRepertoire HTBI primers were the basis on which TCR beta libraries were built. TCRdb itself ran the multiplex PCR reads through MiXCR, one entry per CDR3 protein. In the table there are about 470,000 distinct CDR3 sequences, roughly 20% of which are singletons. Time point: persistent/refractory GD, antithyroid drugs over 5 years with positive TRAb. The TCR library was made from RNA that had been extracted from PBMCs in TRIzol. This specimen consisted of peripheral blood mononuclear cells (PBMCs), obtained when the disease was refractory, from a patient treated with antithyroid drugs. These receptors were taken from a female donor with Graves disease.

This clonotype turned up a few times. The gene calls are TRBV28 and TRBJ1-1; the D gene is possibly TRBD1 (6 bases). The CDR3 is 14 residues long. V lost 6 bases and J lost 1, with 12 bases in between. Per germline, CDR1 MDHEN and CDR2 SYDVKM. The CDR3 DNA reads TGTGCCAGCAGCGTGGACAGCCCGAACACTGAAGCTTTCTTT. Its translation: CASSVDSPNTEAFF.

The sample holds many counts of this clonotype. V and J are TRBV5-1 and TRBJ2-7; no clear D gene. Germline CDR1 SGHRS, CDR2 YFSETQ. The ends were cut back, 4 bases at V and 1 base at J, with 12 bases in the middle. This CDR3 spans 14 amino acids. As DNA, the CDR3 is TGCGCCAGCAGCCCCAGCCCGGGTTCCTACGAGCAGTACTTC. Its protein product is CASSPSPGSYEQYF. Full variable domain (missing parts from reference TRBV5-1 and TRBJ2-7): KAGVTQTPRYLIKTRGQQVTLSCSPISGHRSVSWYQQTPGQGLQFLFEYFSETQRNKGNFPGRFSGRQFSNSRSEMNVSTLELGDSALYLCASSPSPGSYEQYFGPGTRLTVT.

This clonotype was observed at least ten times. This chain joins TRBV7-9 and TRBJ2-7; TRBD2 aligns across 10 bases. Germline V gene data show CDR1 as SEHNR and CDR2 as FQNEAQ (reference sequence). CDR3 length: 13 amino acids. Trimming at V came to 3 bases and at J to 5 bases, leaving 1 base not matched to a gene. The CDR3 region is CASSFGLADEQYF. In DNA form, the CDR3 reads TGTGCCAGCAGCTTCGGACTAGCGGACGAGCAGTACTTC.

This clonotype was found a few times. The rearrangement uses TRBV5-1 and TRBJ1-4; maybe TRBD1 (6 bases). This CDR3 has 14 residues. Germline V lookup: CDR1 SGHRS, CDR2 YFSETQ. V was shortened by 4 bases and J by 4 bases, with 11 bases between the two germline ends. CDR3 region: CASSIGQLNEKLFF. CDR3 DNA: TGCGCCAGCAGCATAGGACAGCTTAATGAAAAACTGTTTTTT.

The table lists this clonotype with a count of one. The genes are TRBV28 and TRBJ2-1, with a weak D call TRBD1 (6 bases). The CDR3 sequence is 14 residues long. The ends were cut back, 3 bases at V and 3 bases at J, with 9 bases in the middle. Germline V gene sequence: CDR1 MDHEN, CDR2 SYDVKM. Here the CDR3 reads CASSFQGSYNEQFF. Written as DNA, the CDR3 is TGTGCCAGCAGTTTTCAGGGGAGCTACAATGAGCAGTTCTTC.

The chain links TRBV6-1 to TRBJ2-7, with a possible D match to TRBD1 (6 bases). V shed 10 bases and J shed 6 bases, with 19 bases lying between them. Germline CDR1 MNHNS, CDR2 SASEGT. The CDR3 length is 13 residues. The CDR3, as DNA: TGTGCCACCACCCGGGACAACAATGGCGAGCAGTACTTC. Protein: CATTRDNNGEQYF.

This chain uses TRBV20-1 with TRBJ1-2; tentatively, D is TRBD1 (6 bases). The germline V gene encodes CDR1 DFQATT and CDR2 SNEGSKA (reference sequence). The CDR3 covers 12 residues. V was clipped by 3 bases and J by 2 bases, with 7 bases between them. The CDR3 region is CSASTGNYGYTF. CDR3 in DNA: TGCAGTGCTAGCACAGGGAACTATGGCTACACCTTC.

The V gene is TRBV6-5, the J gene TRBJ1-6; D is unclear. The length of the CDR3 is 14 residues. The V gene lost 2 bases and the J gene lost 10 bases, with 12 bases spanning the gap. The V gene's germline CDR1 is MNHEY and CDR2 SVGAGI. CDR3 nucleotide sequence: TGTGCCAGCAGTTACGGAGTGGCCGAGTCACCCCTCCACTTT. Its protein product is CASSYGVAESPLHF.

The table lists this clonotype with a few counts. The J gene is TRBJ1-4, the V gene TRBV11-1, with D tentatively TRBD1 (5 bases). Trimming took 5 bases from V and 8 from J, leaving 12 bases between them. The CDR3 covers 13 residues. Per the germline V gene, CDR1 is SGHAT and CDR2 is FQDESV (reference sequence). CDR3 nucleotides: TGTGCCAGCAGCAAGGGACTTGGAGAAAAACTGTTTTTT. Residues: CASSKGLGEKLFF.

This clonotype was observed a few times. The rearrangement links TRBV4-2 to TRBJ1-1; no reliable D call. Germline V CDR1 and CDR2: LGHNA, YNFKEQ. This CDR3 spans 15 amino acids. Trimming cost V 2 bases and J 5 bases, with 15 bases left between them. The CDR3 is CASSQSRATGTEAFF. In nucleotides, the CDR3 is TGTGCCAGCAGCCAAAGCCGGGCAACTGGTACTGAAGCTTTCTTT.

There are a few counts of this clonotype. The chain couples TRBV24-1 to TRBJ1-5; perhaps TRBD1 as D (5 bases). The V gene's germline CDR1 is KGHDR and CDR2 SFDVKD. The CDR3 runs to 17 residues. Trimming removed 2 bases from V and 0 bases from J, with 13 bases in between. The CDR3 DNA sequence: TGTGCCACCAGTGATTCGGGGGGGACTGGTAGCAATCAGCCCCAGCATTTT. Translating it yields CATSDSGGTGSNQPQHF.

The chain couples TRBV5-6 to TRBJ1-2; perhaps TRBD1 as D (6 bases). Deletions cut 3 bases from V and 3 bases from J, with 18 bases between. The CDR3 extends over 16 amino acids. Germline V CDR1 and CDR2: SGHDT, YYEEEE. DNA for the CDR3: TGTGCCAGCAGCTGGTCTTACCAGGGGCGAGACTATGGCTACACCTTC. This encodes CASSWSYQGRDYGYTF.

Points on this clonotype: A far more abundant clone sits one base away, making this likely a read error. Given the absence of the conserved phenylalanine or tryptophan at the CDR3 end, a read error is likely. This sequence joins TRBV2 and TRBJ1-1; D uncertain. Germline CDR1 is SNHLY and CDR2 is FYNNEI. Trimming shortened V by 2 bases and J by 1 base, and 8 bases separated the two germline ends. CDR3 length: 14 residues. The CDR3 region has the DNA TGTGCCAGCAGTGAATGGCCAGCGAACACTGAAGCTTTCTCT. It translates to CASSEWPANTEAFS.

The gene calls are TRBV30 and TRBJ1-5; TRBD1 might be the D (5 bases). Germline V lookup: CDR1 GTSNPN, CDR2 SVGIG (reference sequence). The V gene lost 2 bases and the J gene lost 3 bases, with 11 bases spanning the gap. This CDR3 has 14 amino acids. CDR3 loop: CAWSYPGVNQPQHF. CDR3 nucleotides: TGTGCCTGGAGTTACCCGGGGGTCAATCAGCCCCAGCATTTT.

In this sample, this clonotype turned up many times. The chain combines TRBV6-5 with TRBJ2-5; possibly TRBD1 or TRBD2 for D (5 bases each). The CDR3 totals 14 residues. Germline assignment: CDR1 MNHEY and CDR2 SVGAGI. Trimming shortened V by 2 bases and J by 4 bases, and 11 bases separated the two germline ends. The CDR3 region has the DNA TGTGCCAGCAGTTACATATGGGACCTAGAGACCCAGTACTTC. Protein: CASSYIWDLETQYF.

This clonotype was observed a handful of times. The CDR3: CASRYKTDTQYF. Here the CDR3 DNA reads TGTGCCAGCAGATACAAGACAGATACGCAGTATTTT. The chain couples TRBV11-2 to TRBJ2-3, with unresolved D. Germline values: CDR1 SGHAT, CDR2 FQNNGV. The CDR3 length is 12 residues. Trimming stripped 6 bases from V and 3 bases from J, with 7 bases between.

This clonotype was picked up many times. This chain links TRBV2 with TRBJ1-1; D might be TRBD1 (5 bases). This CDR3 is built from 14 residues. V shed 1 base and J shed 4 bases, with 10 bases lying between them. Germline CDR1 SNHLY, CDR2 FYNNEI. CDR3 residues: CASSEGRQPTEAFF. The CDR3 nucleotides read TGTGCCAGCAGTGAAGGTAGACAGCCCACTGAAGCTTTCTTT.

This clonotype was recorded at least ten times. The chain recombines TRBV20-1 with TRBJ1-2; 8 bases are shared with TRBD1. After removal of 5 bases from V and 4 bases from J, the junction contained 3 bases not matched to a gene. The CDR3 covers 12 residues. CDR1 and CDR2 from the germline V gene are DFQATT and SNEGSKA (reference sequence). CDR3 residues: CSAPTGGYGYTF. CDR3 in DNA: TGCAGTGCTCCCACAGGGGGCTATGGCTACACCTTC.

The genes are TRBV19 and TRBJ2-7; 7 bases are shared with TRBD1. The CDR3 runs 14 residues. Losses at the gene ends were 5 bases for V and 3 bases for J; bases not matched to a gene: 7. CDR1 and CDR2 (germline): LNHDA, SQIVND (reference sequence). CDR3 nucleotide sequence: TGTGCCAGTAGTGCGACCACAGGGGACTACGAGCAGTACTTC. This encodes CASSATTGDYEQYF.

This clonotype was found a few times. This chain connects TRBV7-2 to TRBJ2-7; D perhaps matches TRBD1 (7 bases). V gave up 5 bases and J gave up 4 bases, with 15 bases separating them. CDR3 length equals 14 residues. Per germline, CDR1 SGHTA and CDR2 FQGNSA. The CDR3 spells CASSEGASAYEQYF. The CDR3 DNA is TGTGCCAGCAGCGAGGGGGCTAGCGCGTACGAGCAGTACTTC.

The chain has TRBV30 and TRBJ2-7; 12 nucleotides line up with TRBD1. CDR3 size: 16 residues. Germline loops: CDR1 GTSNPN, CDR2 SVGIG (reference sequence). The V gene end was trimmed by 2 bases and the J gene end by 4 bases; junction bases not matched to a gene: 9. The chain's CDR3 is CAWSRRPGQGAYEQYF. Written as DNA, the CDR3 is TGTGCCTGGAGTAGACGCCCGGGACAGGGGGCTTACGAGCAGTACTTC.

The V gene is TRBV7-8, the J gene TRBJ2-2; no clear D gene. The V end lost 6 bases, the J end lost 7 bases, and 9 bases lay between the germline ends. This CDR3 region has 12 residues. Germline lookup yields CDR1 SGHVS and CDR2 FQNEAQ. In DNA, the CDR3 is TGTGCCAGCAGGCTAAGTGGCGGGGAGCTGTTTTTT. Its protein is CASRLSGGELFF.

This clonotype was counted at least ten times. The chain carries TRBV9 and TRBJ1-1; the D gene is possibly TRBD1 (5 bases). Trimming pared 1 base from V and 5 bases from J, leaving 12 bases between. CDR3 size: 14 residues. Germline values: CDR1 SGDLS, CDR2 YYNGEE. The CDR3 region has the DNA TGTGCCAGCAGCGTATATCAGGGAGGGACTGAAGCTTTCTTT. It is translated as CASSVYQGGTEAFF.

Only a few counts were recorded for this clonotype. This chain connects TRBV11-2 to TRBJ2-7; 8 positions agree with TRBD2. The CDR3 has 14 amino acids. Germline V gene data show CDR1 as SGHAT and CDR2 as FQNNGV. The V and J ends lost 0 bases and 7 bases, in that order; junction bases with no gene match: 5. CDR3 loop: CASSLDGRAREQYF. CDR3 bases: TGTGCCAGCAGCTTAGACGGGAGGGCCAGGGAGCAGTACTTC.

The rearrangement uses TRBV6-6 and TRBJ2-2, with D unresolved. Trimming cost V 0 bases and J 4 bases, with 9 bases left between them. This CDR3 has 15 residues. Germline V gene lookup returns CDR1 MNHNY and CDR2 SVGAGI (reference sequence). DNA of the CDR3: TGTGCCAGCAGTTACTCGATTTATGGCACCGGGGAGCTGTTTTTT. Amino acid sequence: CASSYSIYGTGELFF.

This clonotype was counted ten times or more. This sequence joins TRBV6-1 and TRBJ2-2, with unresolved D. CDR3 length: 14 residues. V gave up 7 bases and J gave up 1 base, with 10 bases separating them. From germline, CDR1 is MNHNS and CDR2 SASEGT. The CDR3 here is CASTAAVNTGELFF. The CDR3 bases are TGTGCCAGCACGGCAGCAGTGAACACCGGGGAGCTGTTTTTT.

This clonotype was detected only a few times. CDR3 sequence (DNA): TGTGCCAGCAGCAGGACTAGCGGGAGCCACGAGCAGTACTTC. It encodes CASSRTSGSHEQYF. The chain has TRBV6-1 and TRBJ2-7; 13 bases match TRBD2. Germline trimming cut 6 bases from V and 5 bases from J; bases unmatched to any gene: 4. From germline, CDR1 is MNHNS and CDR2 SASEGT. This CDR3 is 14 amino acids long.